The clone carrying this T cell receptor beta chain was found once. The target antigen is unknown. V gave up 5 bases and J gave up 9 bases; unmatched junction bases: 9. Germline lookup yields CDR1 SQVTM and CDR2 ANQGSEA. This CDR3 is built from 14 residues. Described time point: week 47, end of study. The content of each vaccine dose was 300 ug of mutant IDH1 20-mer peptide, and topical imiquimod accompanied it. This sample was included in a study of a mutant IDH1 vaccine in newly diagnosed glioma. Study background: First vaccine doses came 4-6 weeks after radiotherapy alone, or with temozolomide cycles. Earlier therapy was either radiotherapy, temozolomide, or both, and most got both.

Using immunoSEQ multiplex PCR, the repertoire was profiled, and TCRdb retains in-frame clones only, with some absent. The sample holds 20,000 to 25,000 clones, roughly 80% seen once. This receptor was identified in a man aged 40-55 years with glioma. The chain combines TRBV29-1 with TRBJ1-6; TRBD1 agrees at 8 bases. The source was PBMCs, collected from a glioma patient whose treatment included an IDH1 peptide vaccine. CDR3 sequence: CSVRDRGTGSPLHF. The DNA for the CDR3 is TGCAGCGTTAGAGACCGAGGGACAGGTTCACCCCTCCACTTT.